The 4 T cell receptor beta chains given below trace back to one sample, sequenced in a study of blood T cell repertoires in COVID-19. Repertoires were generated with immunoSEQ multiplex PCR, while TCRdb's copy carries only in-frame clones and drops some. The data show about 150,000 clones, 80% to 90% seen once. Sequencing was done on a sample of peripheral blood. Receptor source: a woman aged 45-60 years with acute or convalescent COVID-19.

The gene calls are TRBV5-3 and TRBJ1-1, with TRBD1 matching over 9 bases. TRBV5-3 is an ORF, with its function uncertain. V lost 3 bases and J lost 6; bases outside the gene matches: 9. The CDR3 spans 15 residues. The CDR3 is CARSWGQGGPPEAFF. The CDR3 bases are TGTGCCAGAAGCTGGGGACAGGGCGGCCCCCCTGAAGCTTTCTTT.

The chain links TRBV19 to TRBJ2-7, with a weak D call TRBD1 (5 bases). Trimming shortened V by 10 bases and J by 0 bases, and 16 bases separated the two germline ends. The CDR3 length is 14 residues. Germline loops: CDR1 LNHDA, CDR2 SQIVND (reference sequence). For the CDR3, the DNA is TGTGCCACAAACAGGTGGGGAAGCTCCTACGAGCAGTACTTC. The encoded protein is CATNRWGSSYEQYF. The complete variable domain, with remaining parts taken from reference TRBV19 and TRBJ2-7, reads DGGITQSPKYLFRKEGQNVTLSCEQNLNHDAMYWYRQDPGQGLRLIYYSQIVNDFQKGDIAEGYSVSREKKESFPLTVTSAQKNPTAFYLCATNRWGSSYEQYFGPGTRLTVT.

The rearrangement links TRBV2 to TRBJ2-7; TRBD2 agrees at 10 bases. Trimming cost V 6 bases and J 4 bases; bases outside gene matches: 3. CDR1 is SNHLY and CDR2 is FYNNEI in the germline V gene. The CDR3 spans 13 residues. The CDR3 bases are TGTGCCAGCAGCCGGACTAGCGGATACGAGCAGTACTTC. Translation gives CASSRTSGYEQYF.

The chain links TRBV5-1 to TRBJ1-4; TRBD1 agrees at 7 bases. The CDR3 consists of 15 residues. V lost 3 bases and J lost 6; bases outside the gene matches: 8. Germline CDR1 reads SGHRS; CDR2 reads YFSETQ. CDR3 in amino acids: CASSWQGGGDEKLFF. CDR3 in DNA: TGCGCCAGCAGCTGGCAGGGGGGAGGAGATGAAAAACTGTTTTTT. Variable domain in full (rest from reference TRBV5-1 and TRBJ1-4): KAGVTQTPRYLIKTRGQQVTLSCSPISGHRSVSWYQQTPGQGLQFLFEYFSETQRNKGNFPGRFSGRQFSNSRSEMNVSTLELGDSALYLCASSWQGGGDEKLFFGSGTQLSVL.